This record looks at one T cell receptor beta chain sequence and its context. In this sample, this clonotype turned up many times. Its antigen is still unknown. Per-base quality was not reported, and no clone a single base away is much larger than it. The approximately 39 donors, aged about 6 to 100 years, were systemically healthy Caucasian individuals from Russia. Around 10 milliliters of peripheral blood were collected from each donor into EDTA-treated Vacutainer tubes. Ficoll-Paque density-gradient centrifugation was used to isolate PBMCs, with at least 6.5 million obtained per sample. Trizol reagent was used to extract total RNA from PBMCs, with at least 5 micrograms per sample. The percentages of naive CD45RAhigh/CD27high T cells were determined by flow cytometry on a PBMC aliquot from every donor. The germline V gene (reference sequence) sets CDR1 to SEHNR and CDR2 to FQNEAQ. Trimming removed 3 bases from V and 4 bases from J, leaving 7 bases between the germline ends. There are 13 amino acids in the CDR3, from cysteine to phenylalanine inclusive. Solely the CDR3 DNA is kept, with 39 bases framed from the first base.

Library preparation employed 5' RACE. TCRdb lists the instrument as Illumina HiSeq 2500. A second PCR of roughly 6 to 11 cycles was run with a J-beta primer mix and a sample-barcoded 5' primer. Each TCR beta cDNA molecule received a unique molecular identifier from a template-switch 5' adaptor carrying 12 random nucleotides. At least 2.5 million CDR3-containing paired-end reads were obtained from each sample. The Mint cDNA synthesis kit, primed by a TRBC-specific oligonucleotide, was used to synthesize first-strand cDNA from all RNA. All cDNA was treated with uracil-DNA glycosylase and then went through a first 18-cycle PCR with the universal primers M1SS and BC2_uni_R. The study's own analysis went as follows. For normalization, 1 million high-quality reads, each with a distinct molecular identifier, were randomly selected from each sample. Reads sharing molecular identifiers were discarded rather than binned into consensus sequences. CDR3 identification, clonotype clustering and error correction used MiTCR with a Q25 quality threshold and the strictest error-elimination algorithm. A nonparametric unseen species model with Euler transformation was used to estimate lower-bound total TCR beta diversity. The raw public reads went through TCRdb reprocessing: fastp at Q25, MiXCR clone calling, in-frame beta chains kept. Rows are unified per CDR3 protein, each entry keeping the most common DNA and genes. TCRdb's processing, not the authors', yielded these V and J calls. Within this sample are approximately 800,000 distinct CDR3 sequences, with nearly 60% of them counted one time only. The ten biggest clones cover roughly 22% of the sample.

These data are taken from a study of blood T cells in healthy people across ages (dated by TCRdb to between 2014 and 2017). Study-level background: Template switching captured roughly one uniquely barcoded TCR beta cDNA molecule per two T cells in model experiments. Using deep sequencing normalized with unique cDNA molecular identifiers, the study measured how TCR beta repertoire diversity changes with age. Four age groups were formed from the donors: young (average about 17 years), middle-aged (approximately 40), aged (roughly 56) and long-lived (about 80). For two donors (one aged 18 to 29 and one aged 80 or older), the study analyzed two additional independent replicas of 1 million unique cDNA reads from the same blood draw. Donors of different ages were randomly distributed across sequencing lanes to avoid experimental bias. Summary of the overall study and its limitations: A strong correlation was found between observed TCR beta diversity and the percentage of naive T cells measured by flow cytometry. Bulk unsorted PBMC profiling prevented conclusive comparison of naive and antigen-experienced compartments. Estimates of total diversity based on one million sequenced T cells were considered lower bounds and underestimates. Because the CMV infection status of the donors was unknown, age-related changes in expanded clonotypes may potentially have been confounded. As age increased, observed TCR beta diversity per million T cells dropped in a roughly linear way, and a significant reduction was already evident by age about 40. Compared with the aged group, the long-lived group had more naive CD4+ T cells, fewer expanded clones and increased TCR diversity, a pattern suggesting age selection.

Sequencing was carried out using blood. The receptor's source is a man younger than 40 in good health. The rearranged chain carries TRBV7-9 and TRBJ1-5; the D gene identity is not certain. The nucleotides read TGTGCCAGCAGCTTGGACGCGAATCAGCCCCAGCATTTT. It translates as CASSLDANQPQHF. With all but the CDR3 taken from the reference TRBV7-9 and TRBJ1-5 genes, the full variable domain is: DTGVSQNPRHKITKRGQNVTFRCDPISEHNRLYWYRQTLGQGPEFLTYFQNEAQLEKSRLLSDRFSAERPKGSFSTLEIQRTEQGDSAMYLCASSLDANQPQHFGDGTRLSIL.